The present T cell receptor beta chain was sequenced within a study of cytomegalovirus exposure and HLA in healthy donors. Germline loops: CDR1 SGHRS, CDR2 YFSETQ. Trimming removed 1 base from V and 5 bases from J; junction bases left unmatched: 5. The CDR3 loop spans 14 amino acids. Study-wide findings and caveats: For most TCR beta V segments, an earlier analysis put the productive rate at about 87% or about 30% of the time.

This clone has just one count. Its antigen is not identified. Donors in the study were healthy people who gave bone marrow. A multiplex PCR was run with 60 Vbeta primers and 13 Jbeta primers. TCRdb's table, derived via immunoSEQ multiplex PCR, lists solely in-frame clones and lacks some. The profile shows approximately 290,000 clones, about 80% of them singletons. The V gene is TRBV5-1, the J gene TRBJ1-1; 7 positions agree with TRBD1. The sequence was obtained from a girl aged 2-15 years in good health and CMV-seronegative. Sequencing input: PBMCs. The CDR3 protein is CASSLRGDRTEAFF. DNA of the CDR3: TGCGCCAGCAGCTTGAGGGGGGACAGAACTGAAGCTTTCTTT. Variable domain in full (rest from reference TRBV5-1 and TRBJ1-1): KAGVTQTPRYLIKTRGQQVTLSCSPISGHRSVSWYQQTPGQGLQFLFEYFSETQRNKGNFPGRFSGRQFSNSRSEMNVSTLELGDSALYLCASSLRGDRTEAFFGQGTRLTVV.